Listed below are T cell receptor beta chains from one sample, sequenced in a study of T cell responses to AZD1222 COVID-19 vaccine. The method was immunoSEQ multiplex PCR; TCRdb's version includes in-frame clones alone and lacks a portion of them. This sample has about 85,000 clones; 88% occur once, and the top ten carry 10% to 13%. Sequenced here: peripheral blood, sampled on day 0 of MenACWY control vaccination. The receptors come from an adult in good health. Each CDR3 is given without its conserved first and last residue. The order of the fields is V gene, clone size, D gene, J gene, CDR3 protein. D genes are given only for firm matches. Size is stated for part of the rows, as once, few or many counts, or as a class when the clone is expanded.

>TRBV6-2/TRBV6-3|.|TRBD1|TRBJ2-1
ASSYSGGSYNEQF
>TRBV5-1|few|TRBD1|TRBJ2-2
ASSEQDRGKTGELF
>TRBV19|.|.|TRBJ1-5
ASSKPGEGKGNQPQH
>TRBV4-1|once|.|TRBJ1-1
ASTETQEVNTEAF
>TRBV19|.|.|TRBJ1-2
ASSMYPPTDRSGGYT
>TRBV5-1|.|.|TRBJ1-1
ASTTGGVTTEAF
>TRBV6-5|once|.|TRBJ1-6
ASTDRLNNSPLH
>TRBV25-1|.|.|TRBJ1-1
ASSESAVEAF
>TRBV28|.|TRBD1|TRBJ1-2
ASSRTGQGNYGYT
>TRBV9|.|.|TRBJ1-1
ASRATAYTEAF
>TRBV5-4|.|.|TRBJ1-6
ASSVDRWNSPLH
>TRBV7-9|.|.|TRBJ1-6
ASSLVWGNSPLH
>TRBV5-4|.|.|TRBJ1-1
ASSLDPGGAEAF
>TRBV7-9|.|TRBD1|TRBJ2-7
ASSPGTGIRGEQY
>TRBV20-1|.|TRBD2|TRBJ2-5
SASLGGVQETQY
>TRBV10-3|.|TRBD1|TRBJ1-5
AISDGTVDQPQH
>TRBV29-1|.|TRBD1|TRBJ2-7
SARQGAGYEQY
>TRBV7-8|.|.|TRBJ2-7
ASSSGPEPYEQY
>TRBV19|.|.|TRBJ2-3
ASSRVTDTQY
>TRBV30|once|.|TRBJ1-1
AWSLRRSLNTEAF
>TRBV3-1/TRBV3-2|.|TRBD1|TRBJ1-2
ASSQDGGQGRGYT
>TRBV6-5|once|.|TRBJ2-4
ASSYSQGGAKNIQY
>TRBV18|.|.|TRBJ1-4
ASSPGPAATNEKLF
>TRBV12-3/TRBV12-4|.|.|TRBJ1-2
ASRGSGYT
>TRBV7-8|.|TRBD2|TRBJ2-1
ASSLAVTSGWDEQF
>TRBV6-6|.|.|TRBJ1-5
ASSRTDSNQPQH
>TRBV28|.|.|TRBJ2-7
ASSRPQVHEQY
>TRBV18|.|.|TRBJ1-3
ASSPRDKTSGNTIY
>TRBV3-1/TRBV3-2|.|TRBD1|TRBJ2-5
ASSPIRTGQETQY
>TRBV5-6|.|.|TRBJ1-1
ASSLILDTEAF
>TRBV6-5|.|TRBD1|TRBJ1-3
ASRQGTGSGNTIY
>TRBV9|.|TRBD1|TRBJ1-2
ASSVSPISGTGGGYGYT
>TRBV29-1|.|TRBD1|TRBJ1-1
SVGRQGENTEAF
>TRBV19|.|.|TRBJ1-2
ASNEGYRNYGYT
>TRBV4-2|.|.|TRBJ1-5
ASSPRRNQPQH
>TRBV11-2|.|TRBD2|TRBJ2-7
ASSRNLAGGTGEQY
>TRBV6-5|.|TRBD2|TRBJ2-3
ASRRSGDTDTQY
>TRBV18|.|TRBD2|TRBJ2-1
ASSPTSGGMGDNEQF
>TRBV11-3|.|.|TRBJ2-2
ASSLVKGGAGELF
>TRBV9|.|.|TRBJ2-7
ASSVAPSSYEQY